The 25 T cell receptor beta chains below were found in one sample sequenced in a study of shared clonotypes between healthy human individuals. TCRdb keeps only in-frame clones here, not all; method: immunoSEQ multiplex PCR. This table holds about 1.1 million clones, around three quarters found once. Material for sequencing was memory CD4+ T cells from PBMCs. Stated subset: CD45RA-negative fraction. The receptors were sampled from a man aged 18 to 29 in good health. Some clones in this sample may be carry-over from other donors' samples.

The chain recombines TRBV27 with TRBJ2-7, with TRBD1 matching 8 bases. Germline CDR1 reads MNHEY; CDR2 reads SMNVEV (reference sequence). Trimming cost V 6 bases and J 3 bases; bases outside gene matches: 4. The CDR3 sequence is 13 residues long. The DNA for the CDR3 is TGTGCCAGCAGCTTTGGACAGGGCTACGAGCAGTACTTC. Translation: CASSFGQGYEQYF.

The chain employs TRBV11-2 and TRBJ2-5; 11 bases match TRBD2. Germline V lookup: CDR1 SGHAT, CDR2 FQNNGV. With 5 bases clipped from V and 4 bases from J, the junction kept 9 bases outside the gene matches. The CDR3 sequence is 16 residues long. In nucleotides, the CDR3 is TGTGCCAGCAGCCCCGGGACTAGCGGAGGGGGAGAGACCCAGTACTTC. It translates to CASSPGTSGGGETQYF.

The V gene is TRBV29-1, the J gene TRBJ2-1, with 9 bases that match TRBD2. This CDR3 is 14 amino acids long. V lost 6 bases, J lost 6 bases, and 9 bases stayed unmatched. Germline loops: CDR1 SQVTM, CDR2 ANQGSEA. Written as DNA, the CDR3 is TGCAGCGTCCCGGGGGCGGGAGGGATCAATGAGCAGTTCTTC. Encoded protein: CSVPGAGGINEQFF.

V is TRBV5-1 and J is TRBJ2-2; 8 bases agree with TRBD1. CDR1 is SGHRS, CDR2 YFSETQ, per germline. The V segment lost 4 bases and the J segment 2 bases; nucleotides outside the gene matches: 7. The CDR3 length is 16 residues. The CDR3 protein is CASSIDRGVNTGELFF. CDR3 DNA: TGCGCCAGCAGCATAGACAGGGGCGTTAACACCGGGGAGCTGTTTTTT.

This clone was detected once. The rearrangement joins TRBV5-6 to TRBJ2-7; 9 bases map to TRBD2. With 4 bases clipped from V and 1 base from J, the junction kept 12 bases outside the gene matches. CDR1 and CDR2 from the germline V gene are SGHDT and YYEEEE. CDR3 length: 17 residues. Written as DNA, the CDR3 is TGTGCCAGCAGCCCCTACTGGGGCGGGGGGGGATCCTACGAGCAGTACTTC. It encodes CASSPYWGGGGSYEQYF.

This clone was observed a few times. This chain joins TRBV5-5 and TRBJ2-5; 12 bases match TRBD1. The CDR3 sequence is 15 residues long. Germline V gene sequence: CDR1 SGHKS, CDR2 YYEKEE (reference sequence). The V gene end was trimmed by 3 bases and the J gene end by 5 bases; junction bases not matched to a gene: 5. In nucleotides, the CDR3 is TGTGCCAGCAGCTCTGGGACAGGGGGCGTGGAGACCCAGTACTTC. The encoded protein is CASSSGTGGVETQYF.

In this sample, this clone turned up a few times. The chain couples TRBV7-2 to TRBJ2-7; 9 bases are a match to TRBD2. The V and J ends lost 5 bases and 5 bases, in that order; junction bases with no gene match: 10. The CDR3 runs to 15 residues. Germline V gives CDR1 SGHTA, CDR2 FQGNSA. The CDR3 protein is CASSPLAGAYHEQYF. The CDR3 bases are TGTGCCAGCAGCCCCTTAGCGGGAGCATACCACGAGCAGTACTTC.

Remarks on this clone: This likely reflects a read error, since a far larger clone is one base away. V gene TRBV30 combines with J gene TRBJ1-3; D is undetermined. Germline CDR1 reads GTSNPN; CDR2 reads SVGIG (reference sequence). This CDR3 spans 11 amino acids. The CDR3 spells CSWAPGNTIYF. In nucleotides, the CDR3 is TGTTCCTGGGCTCCGGGAAACACCATATATTTT.

This sequence joins TRBV6-5 and TRBJ1-1; D perhaps matches TRBD1 (5 bases). CDR1 and CDR2 from the germline V gene are MNHEY and SVGAGI. The CDR3 extends over 15 amino acids. Trimming left V 5 bases short and J 1 base short, with 14 bases between. CDR3 sequence (DNA): TGTGCCAGCAGTCGAGCGGACACAACGAACACTGAAGCTTTCTTT. Its translation: CASSRADTTNTEAFF.

This CDR3 is CASSSVTAKNIQYF. CDR3 coding DNA: TGCGCCAGCAGCTCCGTAACAGCCAAAAACATTCAGTACTTC. This chain uses TRBV5-1 with TRBJ2-4; no reliable D call. In germline, CDR1 is SGHRS, CDR2 YFSETQ. Trimming removed 3 bases from V and 0 bases from J, with 7 bases in between. The CDR3 contains 14 residues.

Concerning this clone: In the same sample, other DNA sequences code for this CDR3. V is TRBV5-1 and J is TRBJ1-1, with D unclear. Deletions cut 0 bases from V and 1 base from J, with 4 bases between. There are 13 residues in the CDR3. Germline V gene sequence: CDR1 SGHRS, CDR2 YFSETQ. This CDR3 is CASSLGANTEAFF. Written as DNA, the CDR3 is TGCGCCAGCAGCTTGGGCGCGAACACTGAAGCTTTCTTT.

The V gene is TRBV11-2, the J gene TRBJ2-1; 13 positions agree with TRBD2. CDR3 length equals 17 residues. With 5 bases clipped from V and 1 base from J, the junction kept 5 bases outside the gene matches. Germline lookup yields CDR1 SGHAT and CDR2 FQNNGV. The CDR3 is CASSAGLAGISYNEQFF. Here the CDR3 DNA reads TGTGCCAGCAGCGCGGGACTAGCGGGAATATCCTACAATGAGCAGTTCTTC.

The rearrangement uses TRBV4-3 and TRBJ2-7; D possibly corresponds to TRBD1 (5 bases). This CDR3 contains 14 residues. Looked up from germline, CDR1 is LGHNA and CDR2 is YSLEER. V was shortened by 4 bases and J by 3 bases, with 13 bases between the two germline ends. The CDR3 DNA reads as TGCGCCAGCAGCCCTTCGGACAACAACTACGAGCAGTACTTC. It codes for CASSPSDNNYEQYF.

This chain connects TRBV9 to TRBJ2-7, with TRBD2 matching over 9 bases. V shed 4 bases and J 0 bases; nucleotides not matched to a gene: 8. This CDR3 comprises 16 residues. Germline loops: CDR1 SGDLS, CDR2 YYNGEE. The CDR3 coding sequence is TGTGCCAGCAGCCCTTACTTAGCGGGGGCCTCCTACGAGCAGTACTTC. Its protein is CASSPYLAGASYEQYF.

This chain joins TRBV28 and TRBJ2-3; 10 bases line up with TRBD1. This CDR3 spans 14 amino acids. After removal of 6 bases from V and 2 bases from J, the junction contained 2 bases not matched to a gene. CDR1 MDHEN and CDR2 SYDVKM come from the germline V gene. The CDR3 DNA reads as TGTGCCAGCAGGAGACAGGGGGCCACAGATACGCAGTATTTT. Its protein is CASRRQGATDTQYF.

A word on this clone: This sequence may be a read error, since a much larger clone differs from it by one base. CDR3 in amino acids: CASSTTDTQYF. CDR3 bases: TGTGCCAGCAGTACCACAGATACGCAGTATTTT. The V call is TRBV2, the J call TRBJ2-3; D ambiguous. V was pared by 5 bases and J by 2 bases, with 2 bases between. The CDR3 spans 11 residues. Germline V gene sequence: CDR1 SNHLY, CDR2 FYNNEI.

This chain joins TRBV19 and TRBJ1-2; 9 bases are a match to TRBD1. Germline V CDR1 and CDR2: LNHDA, SQIVND (reference sequence). The length of the CDR3 is 16 residues. Trimming at V came to 3 bases and at J to 8 bases, leaving 13 bases not matched to a gene. The CDR3 region has the DNA TGTGCCAGTAGTATCGGTAGGGACAGGGCATGGAGGGGCTACACCTTC. Its translation: CASSIGRDRAWRGYTF.

The V call is TRBV7-8, the J call TRBJ2-1; 8 nucleotides match TRBD2. Germline V gene lookup returns CDR1 SGHVS and CDR2 FQNEAQ. The junction had 6 bases not matched to a gene; V was cut back by 2 bases and J by 0 bases. The CDR3 is made up of 17 amino acids. CDR3 region: CASSLRSGISSYNEQFF. CDR3 DNA sequence: TGTGCCAGCAGCTTACGTAGCGGGATTAGCTCCTACAATGAGCAGTTCTTC.

To note about this clone: With a much larger clone just one base away, this may be a read error. Other DNA sequences in the same sample also yield this CDR3. This chain connects TRBV7-9 to TRBJ2-3; no definite D call. Germline CDR1 SEHNR, CDR2 FQNEAQ (reference sequence). The CDR3 covers 13 residues. Deletions cut 5 bases from V and 0 bases from J, with 6 bases between. The CDR3 loop reads CASSAPSTDTQYF. CDR3 sequence (DNA): TGTGCCAGCAGCGCACCTAGCACAGATACGCAGTATTTT.

Turning to this clone: The sample carries other DNA sequences with the same CDR3. The rearrangement uses TRBV7-9 and TRBJ2-5; tentatively, D is TRBD1 or TRBD2 (5 bases each). The CDR3 has 13 amino acids. CDR1 and CDR2 (germline): SEHNR, FQNEAQ (reference sequence). Trimming removed 1 base at V and 4 bases at J, with 7 bases between. CDR3 coding DNA: TGTGCCAGCAGCTTAGGGGGGAGAGAGACCCAGTACTTC. Its protein is CASSLGGRETQYF.

The V and J genes are TRBV2 and TRBJ2-7; tentative D call: TRBD2 (7 bases). The CDR3 length is 15 residues. Per the germline V gene, CDR1 is SNHLY and CDR2 is FYNNEI. Trimming removed 1 base from V and 11 bases from J, with 21 bases in between. The DNA for the CDR3 is TGTGCCAGCAGTGAAGAACAGGGCAGTGCCAGCGGGGAGTACTTC. Translation gives CASSEEQGSASGEYF.

V usage is TRBV28 and J usage is TRBJ2-7; no clear D. The CDR3 totals 12 residues. The V gene lost 5 bases and the J gene lost 2 bases, with 7 bases spanning the gap. Germline V lookup: CDR1 MDHEN, CDR2 SYDVKM. Written as DNA, the CDR3 is TGTGCCAGCAGTGCTGACGCCTACGAGCAGTACTTC. It translates to CASSADAYEQYF.

This clone was recorded only once. CDR3 sequence reads: CASSLTGTGGGYTF. In DNA, the CDR3 is TGTGCCAGCAGTCTCACCGGGACAGGTGGGGGCTACACCTTC. The V call is TRBV28, the J call TRBJ1-2; 8 bases match TRBD1. This CDR3 contains 14 residues. J lost 8 bases, V lost 5 bases, and 10 bases had no gene match. Germline assignment: CDR1 MDHEN and CDR2 SYDVKM.

The chain has TRBV30 and TRBJ1-2; tentative D call: TRBD1 (5 bases). CDR3 size: 15 residues. Trimming pared 1 base from V and 5 bases from J, leaving 17 bases between. Germline-derived CDR1 and CDR2 are GTSNPN and SVGIG (reference sequence). CDR3 region: CAWSATGSRGYGYTF. As DNA, the CDR3 is TGTGCCTGGAGTGCAACAGGCTCTAGGGGATATGGCTACACCTTC.

V and J are TRBV27 and TRBJ2-3, with D possibly being TRBD2 (5 bases). The CDR3 length is 13 residues. The germline CDR1 and CDR2 sequences are MNHEY and SMNVEV (reference sequence). Trimming took 3 bases from V and 3 from J, leaving 7 bases between them. The CDR3 protein is CASSFRRTDTQYF. In DNA form, the CDR3 reads TGTGCCAGCAGTTTTCGGAGGACAGATACGCAGTATTTT.